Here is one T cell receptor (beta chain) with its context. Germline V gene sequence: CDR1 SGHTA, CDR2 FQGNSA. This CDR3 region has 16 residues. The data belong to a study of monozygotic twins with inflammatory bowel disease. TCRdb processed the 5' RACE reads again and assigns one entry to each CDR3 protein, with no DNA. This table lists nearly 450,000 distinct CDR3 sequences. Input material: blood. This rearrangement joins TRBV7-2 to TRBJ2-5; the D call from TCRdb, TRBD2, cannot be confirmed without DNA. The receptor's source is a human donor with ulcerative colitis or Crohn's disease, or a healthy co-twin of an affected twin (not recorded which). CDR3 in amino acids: CASSPGLAAYQETQYF.